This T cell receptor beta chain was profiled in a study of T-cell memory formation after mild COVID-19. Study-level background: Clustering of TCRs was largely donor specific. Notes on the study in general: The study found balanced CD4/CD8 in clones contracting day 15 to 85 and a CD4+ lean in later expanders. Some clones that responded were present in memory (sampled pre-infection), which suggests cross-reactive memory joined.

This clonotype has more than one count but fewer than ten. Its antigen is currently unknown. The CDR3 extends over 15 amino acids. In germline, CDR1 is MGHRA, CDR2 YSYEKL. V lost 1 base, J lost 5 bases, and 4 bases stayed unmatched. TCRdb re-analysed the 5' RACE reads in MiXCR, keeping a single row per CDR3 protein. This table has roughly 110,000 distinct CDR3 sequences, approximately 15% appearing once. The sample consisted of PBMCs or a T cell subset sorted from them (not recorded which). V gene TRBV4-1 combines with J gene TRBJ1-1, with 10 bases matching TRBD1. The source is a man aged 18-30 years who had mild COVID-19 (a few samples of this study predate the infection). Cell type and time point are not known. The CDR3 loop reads CASSQAGQGRTEAFF. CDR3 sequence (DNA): TGCGCCAGCAGCCAAGCGGGACAGGGGAGGACTGAAGCTTTCTTT.